These T cell receptor beta chains were read from a single sample in a study of shared clonotypes between healthy human individuals. This table comes from immunoSEQ multiplex PCR, and its TCRdb copy is limited to in-frame clones, with some not included. The repertoire holds more than 2 million clones, with approximately 96% as singletons. The source material was naive CD4+ T cells sorted from blood. The receptors stem from a man between 18 and 35 years old in good health. The CDR3 runs from the conserved cysteine through the conserved F or W. A D gene is named only where the DNA matches it firmly. The size of a clone is reported for some rows only, either as once, few or many, or as a class for expanded clones.

>once|17|TRBJ1-1|TRBV7-8|TRBD1
TGTGCCAGCAGCCTGCGGACCGGGACAGGGTATTTCACTGAAGCTTTCTTT
CASSLRTGTGYFTEAFF
>NA|17|TRBJ2-2|TRBV11-1|TRBD2
TGTGCCAGCAGCCACCTTAGCGGGGGGGCCAACACCGGGGAGCTGTTTTTT
CASSHLSGGANTGELFF
>NA|12|TRBJ2-3|TRBV6-1|NA
TGTGCCACCACGTGGGGTTCAGATACGCAGTATTTT
CATTWGSDTQYF
>NA|15|TRBJ2-7|TRBV30|TRBD1
TGTGCCTGGAGTCCCTACTTGGGACAGCTTTACGAGCAGTACTTC
CAWSPYLGQLYEQYF
>NA|11|TRBJ2-7|TRBV10-3|NA
TGTGCCATCAGTGCGGGGAGCGAGCAGTACTTC
CAISAGSEQYF
>NA|16|TRBJ2-1|TRBV7-8|TRBD2
TGTGCCAGCAGCTCCTCTAGCGGGAGGTCCTACAATGAGCAGTTCTTC
CASSSSSGRSYNEQFF
>NA|17|TRBJ2-7|TRBV5-1|TRBD2
TGCGCCAGCAGCTTGGCGGGGACTAGCGGGAGCGTCTACGAGCAGTACTTC
CASSLAGTSGSVYEQYF
>NA|14|TRBJ1-1|TRBV6-5|NA
TGTGCCAGCACCCGAGGAGGGGGGAACACTGAAGCTTTCTTT
CASTRGGGNTEAFF
>NA|14|TRBJ2-7|TRBV28|NA
TGTGCCAGCAGTTTACTGGGGGCAACCTACGAGCAGTACTTC
CASSLLGATYEQYF
>NA|14|TRBJ2-7|TRBV27|NA
TGTGCCAGCAGTTTGGCCCCAGGTTTATACGAGCAGTACTTC
CASSLAPGLYEQYF
>NA|16|TRBJ1-4|TRBV4-3|NA
TGCGCCAGCAGCCAACTCGGCGGGGGTCCTAATGAAAAACTGTTTTTT
CASSQLGGGPNEKLFF
>NA|14|TRBJ1-5|TRBV25-1|NA
TGTGCCAGCAGTGGGGCGTCCAGGGATTGGCCCCAGCATTTT
CASSGASRDWPQHF
>NA|15|TRBJ1-3|TRBV19|TRBD1
TGTGCCAGTAGTGCGACAGGGGGAACTGGAAACACCATATATTTT
CASSATGGTGNTIYF
>NA|12|TRBJ2-1|TRBV6-5|NA
TGTGCCAGCAGTTCACCCCGGGCCCCGGAGTTCTTC
CASSSPRAPEFF
>NA|17|TRBJ1-5|TRBV5-6|TRBD1
TGTGCCAGCAGCCAGATCCGAATGACAGGGACAGATCAGCCCCAGCATTTT
CASSQIRMTGTDQPQHF
>NA|14|TRBJ1-1|TRBV29-1|NA
TGCAGCGTTGAATCCCAGGGCGGGAACACTGAAGCTTTCTTT
CSVESQGGNTEAFF
>NA|14|TRBJ2-7|TRBV30|TRBD2
TGTGCCTGGAACGCGGGACTAGCGGGAGCCGAGCAGTACTTC
CAWNAGLAGAEQYF
>NA|17|TRBJ1-5|TRBV7-8|NA
TGTGCCAGCAGCTTAGGTGTAAGGGGGAAAGTTCAATCCCCCCAGCATTTT
CASSLGVRGKVQSPQHF
>NA|15|TRBJ1-5|TRBV6-6|TRBD1
TGTGCCAGCACCCTGGGACAGCCGAACAATCAGCCCCAGCATTTT
CASTLGQPNNQPQHF
>NA|15|TRBJ2-7|TRBV6-1|NA
TGTGCCAGCAGTGAATTTATGGGAACGCCCTACGAGCAGTACTTC
CASSEFMGTPYEQYF
>once|13|TRBJ1-5|TRBV2|NA
TGTGCCAGCACCGAGGAGAGCAATCAGCCCCAGCATTTT
CASTEESNQPQHF
>NA|14|TRBJ2-7|TRBV6-5|NA
TGTGCCAGCACTCTCAGTACGTCCTCCTACGAGCAGTACTTC
CASTLSTSSYEQYF
>NA|15|TRBJ2-7|TRBV27|NA
TGTGCCAGCAGTTCTCTACGGACCACAGGTTCCGAGCAGTACTTC
CASSSLRTTGSEQYF
>NA|11|TRBJ2-3|TRBV2|NA
TGTGCCAGCCGGGGGCTAGATACGCAGTATTTT
CASRGLDTQYF
>NA|15|TRBJ2-1|TRBV7-8|TRBD1
TGTGCCAGCAGCTCCCTCAGGGGGTTCCACAATGAGCAGTTCTTC
CASSSLRGFHNEQFF
>NA|12|TRBJ2-1|TRBV2|NA
TGTGCCAGCAGTGTGTCCAGGAATGAGCAGTTCTTC
CASSVSRNEQFF
>NA|12|TRBJ1-5|TRBV2|NA
TGTGCCAGCAGTGAGGGTAATCAGCCCCAGCATTTT
CASSEGNQPQHF
>NA|14|TRBJ2-3|TRBV27|TRBD2
TGTGCCACCCATGGGCTAGCGGATACAGATACGCAGTATTTT
CATHGLADTDTQYF
>NA|15|TRBJ2-3|TRBV5-1|TRBD1
TGCGCCAGCAGCTCCGACAGGGGTCGCACAGATACGCAGTATTTT
CASSSDRGRTDTQYF
>NA|19|TRBJ2-5|TRBV4-1|TRBD2
TGCGCCAGCAGCCTAGCACCAGGGACTAGCGGCTCCGGAGGAGAGACCCAGTACTTC
CASSLAPGTSGSGGETQYF
>once|14|TRBJ2-3|TRBV7-3|TRBD1
TGTGCCAGCAGCTTAACAGGGGGCTCAGATACGCAGTATTTT
CASSLTGGSDTQYF
>few|13|TRBJ1-4|TRBV18|NA
TGTGCCAGCTCACCAGACCTTCAAGAAAAACTGTTTTTT
CASSPDLQEKLFF
>few|15|TRBJ1-6|TRBV5-1|NA
TGCGCCAGCTCGGAGAGAGGACATGGGGATTCACCCCTCCACTTT
CASSERGHGDSPLHF
>NA|13|TRBJ2-7|TRBV11-2|NA
TGTGCCAGCAGCTTAGGGGTCATCTACGAGCAGTACTTC
CASSLGVIYEQYF
>NA|13|TRBJ2-7|TRBV7-9|NA
TGTGCCAGCAGCTTACAGGGGCCCTACGAGCAGTACTTC
CASSLQGPYEQYF
>NA|14|TRBJ2-7|TRBV5-6|TRBD1
TGTGCCAGCAGCTTAGGACAGGGCCTCGGGGAGCAGTACTTC
CASSLGQGLGEQYF
>NA|14|TRBJ2-1|TRBV7-9|NA
TGTGCCAGCAGCTTACTAGCCGCCTACAATGAGCAGTTCTTC
CASSLLAAYNEQFF
>NA|13|TRBJ1-1|TRBV11-3|NA
TGTGCCAGCAGCTTGGCGGAGAACACTGAAGCTTTCTTT
CASSLAENTEAFF
>NA|13|TRBJ2-3|TRBV9|NA
TGTGCCAGCACCATAGAGGGGACAGATACGCAGTATTTT
CASTIEGTDTQYF
>NA|15|TRBJ2-5|TRBV18|TRBD2
TGTGCCAGCTCACAACTAGCGGGGGGACAAGAGACCCAGTACTTC
CASSQLAGGQETQYF
>NA|13|TRBJ2-7|TRBV27|NA
TGTGCCAGCAGCGTTAACCTAGGCTACGAGCAGTACTTC
CASSVNLGYEQYF
>NA|15|TRBJ1-4|TRBV5-4|NA
TGTGCCAGCAGCTTGGCCGGGGCAACTAATGAAAAACTGTTTTTT
CASSLAGATNEKLFF
>NA|14|TRBJ2-7|TRBV5-6|NA
TGTGCCAGCAGCTTGTGGGTAAACTCCTACGAGCAGTACTTC
CASSLWVNSYEQYF
>NA|15|TRBJ2-5|TRBV7-9|TRBD2
TGTGCCAGCAGCTTAGCGGCTAGCGGGGGGTGGACCCAGTACTTC
CASSLAASGGWTQYF
>NA|16|TRBJ1-2|TRBV7-2|TRBD1
TGTGCCAGCAGGCCGCAAGGGACAGCATCTAACTATGGCTACACCTTC
CASRPQGTASNYGYTF